The sequence of this T cell receptor beta chain was determined in a study of early T cells in non-severe SARS-CoV-2 infection. Study details: Bulk RNA from unsorted whole blood was sequenced; chains were unpaired.

Ten or more counts support this clonotype. TCRdb passed the 5' RACE reads through MiXCR, listing each CDR3 protein once. The sample contains about 50,000 distinct CDR3 sequences, roughly 10% of which appear only once. The CDR3 consists of 15 residues. CDR1 and CDR2 from the germline V gene are MNHEY and SVGEGT. V was trimmed by 6 bases and J by 6 bases, leaving 20 bases between them. The receptor was derived from an adult who was a healthcare worker with PCR-confirmed SARS-CoV-2 infection or an uninfected control (not recorded which). This rearrangement joins TRBV6-2 or TRBV6-3 to TRBJ1-2; maybe TRBD1 (5 bases). The sequencing sample was made of whole blood. Here the CDR3 reads CASSLYPTEQDGYTF. The CDR3 DNA sequence: TGTGCCAGCAGCCTTTACCCGACAGAACAAGATGGCTACACCTTC.